These 14 T cell receptor beta chains were all obtained from the same sample, sequenced in a study of blood T cell repertoires in COVID-19. Using immunoSEQ multiplex PCR, the repertoire was profiled, and TCRdb retains in-frame clones only, with some absent. The sample contains about 82,000 clones, just under 80% of which appear only once. The sample taken for sequencing was peripheral blood. All receptors derive from a man in his 60s with COVID-19, enrolled during active disease.

The J gene is TRBJ2-3, the V gene TRBV24-1; 11 bases fit TRBD2. This CDR3 has 17 amino acids. From germline, CDR1 is KGHDR and CDR2 SFDVKD. V shed 4 bases, J shed 1 base, and the junction held 6 bases outside the gene matches. The chain's CDR3 is CATSDRKLAGGTDTQYF. DNA of the CDR3: TGTGCCACCAGTGACCGAAAACTAGCGGGGGGCACAGATACGCAGTATTTT.

The chain uses TRBV9 and TRBJ2-3, with 9 bases matching TRBD2. Per germline, CDR1 SGDLS and CDR2 YYNGEE. With 3 bases clipped from V and 7 bases from J, the junction kept 3 bases outside the gene matches. This CDR3 comprises 13 residues. The CDR3 DNA reads as TGTGCCAGCAGCGGAGCGGGAGGTAATACGCAGTATTTT. This gives the protein CASSGAGGNTQYF.

A single count supports this clone. The V gene is TRBV5-1, the J gene TRBJ2-2, with D tentatively TRBD2 (6 bases). CDR1 and CDR2 (germline): SGHRS, YFSETQ. The CDR3 runs to 15 residues. V shed 3 bases and J shed 3 bases, with 12 bases lying between them. In DNA form, the CDR3 reads TGCGCCAGCAGCTCCGGACTAAAGGACACCGGGGAGCTGTTTTTT. Amino acids: CASSSGLKDTGELFF.

This chain links TRBV13 with TRBJ2-1; no reliable D call. CDR3 length equals 13 residues. Trimming removed 5 bases at V and 6 bases at J, with 11 bases between. CDR1 is PRHDT, CDR2 FYEKMQ, per germline (reference sequence). CDR3 sequence reads: CASSPTLGNEQFF. The CDR3 DNA reads TGTGCCAGCAGCCCGACTTTGGGCAATGAGCAGTTCTTC.

The rearrangement links TRBV18 to TRBJ2-1, with TRBD1 matching 7 bases. Germline V gene data show CDR1 as KGHSH and CDR2 as LQKENI. V lost 6 bases, J lost 10 bases, and 6 bases stayed unmatched. The CDR3 is 12 residues long. CDR3 sequence reads: CASSAGTEEQFF. CDR3 DNA sequence: TGTGCCAGCTCGGCCGGGACAGAAGAGCAGTTCTTC. Full variable domain (remainder filled in from reference TRBV18 and TRBJ2-1): NAGVMQNPRHLVRRRGQEARLRCSPMKGHSHVYWYRQLPEEGLKFMVYLQKENIIDESGMPKERFSAEFPKEGPSILRIQQVVRGDSAAYFCASSAGTEEQFFGPGTRLTVL.

This sequence joins TRBV10-3 and TRBJ2-3; D perhaps matches TRBD1 (5 bases). Trimming cost V 3 bases and J 3 bases, with 7 bases left between them. This CDR3 is built from 13 residues. Germline V gene data show CDR1 as ENHRY and CDR2 as SYGVKD. CDR3 amino acids: CAISDRVTDTQYF. DNA of the CDR3: TGTGCCATCAGTGACAGGGTTACAGATACGCAGTATTTT.

The V call is TRBV3-1 (or the pseudogene TRBV3-2), the J call TRBJ2-7; the D gene is possibly TRBD2 (6 bases). V was clipped by 2 bases and J by 6 bases, with 20 bases between them. CDR1 is LGHDT and CDR2 is YNNKEL in the germline V gene (reference sequence). CDR3 length: 16 residues. In DNA form, the CDR3 reads TGTGCCAGCAGCCAATACTTGGCGGGGACCGGCGCCGAGCAGTACTTC. Amino acids: CASSQYLAGTGAEQYF.

This clone was counted a single time. The chain carries TRBV5-4 and TRBJ2-3, with D perhaps TRBD1 (6 bases). Germline-derived CDR1 and CDR2 are SGHNT and YYREEE (reference sequence). The CDR3 has 14 residues. V shed 4 bases and J shed 4 bases, with 13 bases lying between them. CDR3 bases: TGTGCCAGCAGCCGGGACAAGCCCGCAGATACGCAGTATTTT. Its translation is CASSRDKPADTQYF.

V gene TRBV7-2 combines with J gene TRBJ2-1; D remains ambiguous. V lost 2 bases, J lost 6 bases, and 8 bases lay in between. Germline V gene data show CDR1 as SGHTA and CDR2 as FQGNSA. The CDR3 consists of 13 residues. CDR3 sequence reads: CASSLRLANEQFF. The CDR3 bases are TGTGCCAGCAGCTTAAGACTCGCCAATGAGCAGTTCTTC.

V and J are TRBV7-2 and TRBJ2-7; 9 bases map to TRBD2. The trim removed 4 bases at V and 7 bases at J, leaving 14 bases unmatched. CDR3 length: 16 residues. The germline CDR1 and CDR2 sequences are SGHTA and FQGNSA. In nucleotides, the CDR3 is TGTGCCAGCAGCTCCACCCGCGGCGGGAGGGCCTGGGAGCAGTACTTC. It encodes CASSSTRGGRAWEQYF.

The chain links TRBV7-8 to TRBJ2-6; 9 positions match TRBD1. This CDR3 contains 16 residues. Germline CDR1 SGHVS, CDR2 FQNEAQ. Trimming at V came to 5 bases and at J to 4 bases, leaving 6 bases not matched to a gene. In nucleotides, the CDR3 is TGTGCCAGCAGCCGGGGGACAGGGATCGGGGCCAACGTCCTGACTTTC. Protein product: CASSRGTGIGANVLTF.

This clone was detected ten times or more. This chain joins TRBV29-1 and TRBJ2-7; tentative D call: TRBD2 (6 bases). V lost 6 bases and J lost 5, with 17 bases in between. Germline CDR1 SQVTM, CDR2 ANQGSEA. This CDR3 is 13 amino acids long. CDR3 amino acids: CSVARDSRDEQYF. DNA of the CDR3: TGCAGCGTCGCTAGGGACTCCAGGGACGAGCAGTACTTC.

The V call is TRBV6-5, the J call TRBJ2-1, with D possibly TRBD1 on 5 matching bases. The CDR3 loop spans 12 amino acids. The V gene's germline CDR1 is MNHEY and CDR2 SVGAGI. Trimming left V 2 bases short and J 6 bases short, with 5 bases between. The DNA for the CDR3 is TGTGCCAGCAGTTACAGGGGCAATGAGCAGTTCTTC. It is translated as CASSYRGNEQFF.

J is TRBJ1-3 and V is TRBV10-3; TRBD1 is a possible D gene (6 bases). The germline V gene has CDR1 ENHRY and CDR2 SYGVKD. The CDR3 has 13 amino acids. V lost 6 bases and J 3 bases, leaving 9 bases between the germline ends. The CDR3 region has the DNA TGTGCCATCAGCAGGGGAATTGGAAACACCATATATTTT. It encodes CAISRGIGNTIYF.